The 28 T cell receptor beta chains listed next were all sequenced from one sample in a study of blood T cell repertoires in COVID-19. Sequencing was performed with immunoSEQ multiplex PCR; in TCRdb, only in-frame clones are kept and a portion is missing. The top ten hold approximately 9.2% of the sample, which has around 93,000 clones, approximately 77% seen once. What was sequenced was peripheral blood. The origin of the receptors is a woman older than 75 with acute or convalescent COVID-19.

CDR3 region: CASSLKEQGWYGYTF. The CDR3, as DNA: TGTGCCAGCTCACTCAAGGAGCAGGGGTGGTATGGCTACACCTTC. V and J are TRBV18 and TRBJ1-2, with D tentatively TRBD1 (6 bases). CDR1 KGHSH and CDR2 LQKENI come from the germline V gene. This CDR3 region has 15 residues. The V gene lost 4 bases and the J gene lost 5 bases, with 17 bases spanning the gap. The full variable domain, completed using reference TRBV18 and TRBJ1-2, is NAGVMQNPRHLVRRRGQEARLRCSPMKGHSHVYWYRQLPEEGLKFMVYLQKENIIDESGMPKERFSAEFPKEGPSILRIQQVVRGDSAAYFCASSLKEQGWYGYTFGSGTRLTVV.

The count of this clone is one. The CDR3 nucleotides are TGTGCCAGCAGTTACGGCCCCGGGGGCTACGAGCAGTACTTC. It is translated as CASSYGPGGYEQYF. The chain recombines TRBV6-2 or TRBV6-3 with TRBJ2-7, with a tentative D call TRBD2 (6 bases). The germline V and J ends were trimmed by 2 bases and 3 bases, with 11 bases remaining between them. CDR1 and CDR2 (germline): MNHEY, SVGEGT. The CDR3 extends over 14 amino acids.

The rearrangement joins TRBV3-1 (or the pseudogene TRBV3-2) to TRBJ2-3; 7 nucleotides align to TRBD2. Per germline, CDR1 LGHDT and CDR2 YNNKEL (reference sequence). Unmatched junction bases numbered 3, after V lost 4 bases and J lost 8 bases. The CDR3 extends over 12 amino acids. CDR3 sequence reads: CASSRPGGTQYF. The DNA for the CDR3 is TGTGCCAGCAGCCGACCGGGGGGTACGCAGTATTTT.

The rearrangement uses TRBV7-3 and TRBJ2-7, with 7 bases matching TRBD1. Germline CDR1 reads SGHTA; CDR2 reads FQGTGA. CDR3 length: 15 amino acids. With V trimmed by 3 bases and J by 1 base, 6 bases remained unmatched. CDR3 residues: CASSLGQSLSYEQYF. In DNA, the CDR3 is TGTGCCAGCAGCTTGGGACAGAGCCTTTCCTACGAGCAGTACTTC.

The J gene is TRBJ1-6, the V gene TRBV11-2; tentative D call: TRBD1 (6 bases). The germline V and J ends were trimmed by 4 bases and 9 bases, with 13 bases remaining between them. This CDR3 is 14 amino acids long. Germline CDR1 is SGHAT and CDR2 is FQNNGV. The CDR3: CASSSLDRRSPLHF. Written as DNA, the CDR3 is TGTGCCAGCAGCTCTCTCGACAGGCGTTCACCCCTCCACTTT.

This clone was detected many times. The V and J genes are TRBV7-9 and TRBJ2-2, with TRBD2 matching over 7 bases. The germline gives CDR1 SEHNR, CDR2 FQNEAQ (reference sequence). V shed 7 bases, J shed 6 bases, and the junction held 11 bases outside the gene matches. The CDR3 is 15 amino acids. The CDR3 loop is CASTLVSGRAGELFF. The CDR3 DNA is TGTGCCAGCACCCTAGTATCAGGGAGGGCCGGGGAGCTGTTTTTT. Combining the CDR3 with reference TRBV7-9 and TRBJ2-2 gives the whole variable domain DTGVSQNPRHKITKRGQNVTFRCDPISEHNRLYWYRQTLGQGPEFLTYFQNEAQLEKSRLLSDRFSAERPKGSFSTLEIQRTEQGDSAMYLCASTLVSGRAGELFFGEGSRLTVL.

This rearrangement joins TRBV30 to TRBJ1-4; a weak D match, TRBD1 (6 bases). The germline gives CDR1 GTSNPN, CDR2 SVGIG (reference sequence). Deletions cut 3 bases from V and 8 bases from J, with 16 bases between. The CDR3 is 14 amino acids. The CDR3 protein is CAWRAPGRGEKLFF. In DNA form, the CDR3 reads TGTGCCTGGAGGGCCCCCGGCAGGGGAGAAAAACTGTTTTTT. Based on the CDR3 plus reference TRBV30 and TRBJ1-4, the full variable domain is SQTIHQWPATLVQPVGSPLSLECTVEGTSNPNLYWYRQAAGRGLQLLFYSVGIGQISSEVPQNLSASRPQDRQFILSSKKLLLSDSGFYLCAWRAPGRGEKLFFGSGTQLSVL.

The rearrangement joins TRBV19 to TRBJ1-1, with TRBD1 identical over 12 bases. The V segment lost 5 bases and the J segment 4 bases; nucleotides outside the gene matches: 8. The germline gives CDR1 LNHDA, CDR2 SQIVND (reference sequence). CDR3 size: 16 residues. The CDR3 coding sequence is TGTGCCAGTAGTCCTGGGACAGGGGGCAGAGGCACTGAAGCTTTCTTT. Protein sequence: CASSPGTGGRGTEAFF.

J is TRBJ1-1 and V is TRBV6-5; D is unclear. The V end lost 5 bases, the J end lost 0 bases, and 7 bases lay between the germline ends. There are 13 residues in the CDR3. Germline CDR1 and CDR2: MNHEY and SVGAGI. This chain's CDR3 is CASSPSMNTEAFF. The CDR3 nucleotides read TGTGCCAGCAGTCCTTCTATGAACACTGAAGCTTTCTTT.

The rearrangement links TRBV28 to TRBJ2-7, with TRBD1 identical over 10 bases. The CDR3 runs to 15 residues. V shed 6 bases, J shed 2 bases, and the junction held 7 bases outside the gene matches. Germline V gene data show CDR1 as MDHEN and CDR2 as SYDVKM. In nucleotides, the CDR3 is TGTGCCAGCAGACGACAGGGGGCGCAGACCTACGAGCAGTACTTC. Amino acids: CASRRQGAQTYEQYF.

This rearrangement joins TRBV29-1 to TRBJ2-7, with TRBD2 matching 7 bases. V dropped 6 bases and J dropped 6; count of bases not matched to a gene: 11. The CDR3 has 13 residues. Germline lookup yields CDR1 SQVTM and CDR2 ANQGSEA. This CDR3 reads CSVHDGLVSEQYF. In DNA form, the CDR3 reads TGCAGCGTCCACGACGGACTAGTTTCCGAGCAGTACTTC.

This clone was found once. The CDR3 end shows no conserved phenylalanine or tryptophan, and so a read error is likely. The DNA is left out, because the CDR3 cannot be placed on it with certainty; the CDR3 is given as TCRdb lists it. The gene calls are TRBV28 and TRBJ1-2; the D call of TRBD1 is as the table states it, not checked on the DNA. The length of the CDR3 is 11 amino acids, counting both ends. The V gene's germline CDR1 is MDHEN and CDR2 SYDVKM. The CDR3 sequence is CASSASGTGSL.

This clone appeared a few times. The chain uses TRBV16 and TRBJ1-2; D may be TRBD1 (5 bases). V was cut by 2 bases and J by 2 bases, with 6 bases left in between. This CDR3 has 13 residues. Germline loops: CDR1 KGHSY, CDR2 FQNENV. This chain's CDR3 is CASSQRGNYGYTF. Written as DNA, the CDR3 is TGTGCCAGCAGCCAACGGGGGAACTATGGCTACACCTTC.

This clone came up a few times. The CDR3 reads CATNRQGEQGIQYF. The CDR3 nucleotides are TGTGCCACCAATCGACAGGGAGAACAGGGCATTCAGTACTTC. The chain is built from TRBV6-6 and TRBJ2-4; 7 bases agree with TRBD1. CDR1 MNHNY and CDR2 SVGAGI come from the germline V gene (reference sequence). V shed 10 bases and J 9 bases; nucleotides not matched to a gene: 15. The CDR3 contains 14 residues.

This chain uses TRBV19 with TRBJ1-5; TRBD1 matches 7 bases. The CDR3 is 14 residues long. Germline V CDR1 and CDR2: LNHDA, SQIVND (reference sequence). J was trimmed by 2 bases and V by 5 bases; bases with no gene match: 3. The CDR3 is CASSPQGGNQPQHF. In nucleotides, the CDR3 is TGTGCCAGTAGTCCCCAGGGGGGCAATCAGCCCCAGCATTTT.

The chain carries TRBV30 and TRBJ1-1; D remains unclear. V was shortened by 0 bases and J by 2 bases, with 10 bases between the two germline ends. Germline values: CDR1 GTSNPN, CDR2 SVGIG (reference sequence). The CDR3 is 14 residues long. The CDR3 sequence is CAWSVNAGNTEAFF. CDR3 sequence (DNA): TGTGCCTGGAGTGTAAACGCGGGAAACACTGAAGCTTTCTTT.

The V and J genes are TRBV3-1 (or the pseudogene TRBV3-2) and TRBJ2-7, with 9 bases lining up with TRBD2. The CDR3 is 16 residues long. Trimming took 1 base from V and 4 from J; bases not matched to a gene: 8. Germline CDR1 LGHDT, CDR2 YNNKEL (reference sequence). CDR3 sequence reads: CASSQGVSGRCYEQYF. For the CDR3, the DNA is TGTGCCAGCAGCCAAGGGGTGAGCGGGAGGTGTTACGAGCAGTACTTC.

The chain recombines TRBV6-5 with TRBJ1-3; D is unclear. Looked up from germline, CDR1 is MNHEY and CDR2 is SVGAGI. This CDR3 has 13 amino acids. V dropped 0 bases and J dropped 9 bases, with 9 bases sitting between them. The CDR3 bases are TGTGCCAGCAGTTACTCGCGGGGAGGCACCATATATTTT. It is translated as CASSYSRGGTIYF.

The V call is TRBV30, the J call TRBJ2-7, with TRBD1 identical over 8 bases. The CDR3 is 12 amino acids. The germline CDR1 and CDR2 sequences are GTSNPN and SVGIG (reference sequence). The V segment lost 4 bases and the J segment 6 bases; nucleotides outside the gene matches: 5. The CDR3 coding sequence is TGTGCCTGGACTGGACAGGGAGTCGAGCAGTACTTC. Encoded protein: CAWTGQGVEQYF.

The chain uses TRBV4-2 and TRBJ1-2; 11 nucleotides agree with TRBD1. V trimming: 1 base; J trimming: 4 bases; junction bases outside the gene matches: 11. Germline V gene lookup returns CDR1 LGHNA and CDR2 YNFKEQ. This CDR3 is built from 18 residues. The CDR3 reads CASSQVGGQGGRGYGYTF. The CDR3 DNA is TGTGCCAGCAGCCAAGTTGGGGGACAGGGGGGTCGAGGCTATGGCTACACCTTC.

V usage is TRBV28 and J usage is TRBJ1-2; D is unresolved. V was shortened by 6 bases and J by 1 base, with 3 bases between the two germline ends. CDR3 length: 11 residues. Germline V gives CDR1 MDHEN, CDR2 SYDVKM. The DNA for the CDR3 is TGTGCCAGCAGCGTTAACTATGGCTACACCTTC. It specifies CASSVNYGYTF.

The chain recombines TRBV15 with TRBJ1-4; 7 bases match TRBD1. The junction had 5 bases not matched to a gene; V was cut back by 0 bases and J by 4 bases. The length of the CDR3 is 16 residues. The V gene's germline CDR1 is LNHNV and CDR2 YYDKDF (reference sequence). CDR3 residues: CATSRERDSFNEKLFF. The CDR3 DNA follows: TGTGCCACCAGCAGAGAAAGGGACAGTTTTAATGAAAAACTGTTTTTT.

The rearrangement links TRBV7-2 to TRBJ1-4, with 8 nucleotides matching TRBD1. The V segment lost 4 bases and the J segment 8 bases; nucleotides outside the gene matches: 3. From germline, CDR1 is SGHTA and CDR2 FQGNSA. The CDR3 sequence is 13 residues long. The CDR3 region has the DNA TGTGCCAGCAGCTCACAGGGGGGGGAAAAACTGTTTTTT. It translates to CASSSQGGEKLFF.

This clone was seen only a few times. CDR3 in DNA: TGTGCCAGCAGTTTTTTGGACAGGAGCAATCAGCCCCAGCATTTT. Translation: CASSFLDRSNQPQHF. This chain joins TRBV28 and TRBJ1-5; 7 nucleotides align to TRBD1. The CDR3 is made up of 15 amino acids. Unmatched junction bases numbered 3, after V lost 3 bases and J lost 1 base. The germline V gene has CDR1 MDHEN and CDR2 SYDVKM.

This clone has a single count. J is TRBJ2-1 and V is TRBV27, with D tentatively TRBD1 (6 bases). This CDR3 spans 13 amino acids. The germline V gene encodes CDR1 MNHEY and CDR2 SMNVEV (reference sequence). Trimming stripped 6 bases from V and 6 bases from J, with 12 bases between. Here the CDR3 reads CASSKQGANEQFF. The CDR3 bases are TGTGCCAGCAGCAAACAGGGCGCCAATGAGCAGTTCTTC.

The chain is built from TRBV4-1 and TRBJ2-1, with D possibly matching TRBD2 (6 bases). The germline V and J ends were trimmed by 5 bases and 0 bases, with 14 bases remaining between them. This CDR3 spans 16 amino acids. The germline V gene encodes CDR1 MGHRA and CDR2 YSYEKL. CDR3 protein: CASSYGRGDSYNEQFF. CDR3 in DNA: TGCGCCAGCAGCTACGGGCGGGGAGACTCCTACAATGAGCAGTTCTTC.

J is TRBJ2-1 and V is TRBV11-3; D possibly corresponds to TRBD2 (6 bases). V dropped 0 bases and J dropped 3 bases, with 18 bases sitting between them. Germline V lookup: CDR1 SGHNT, CDR2 YENEEA. There are 18 residues in the CDR3. The CDR3 protein is CASSLDQGGTGNYNEQFF. CDR3 DNA: TGTGCCAGCAGCTTAGATCAGGGCGGGACGGGGAACTACAATGAGCAGTTCTTC. The full variable domain, completed using reference TRBV11-3 and TRBJ2-1, is EAGVVQSPRYKIIEKKQPVAFWCNPISGHNTLYWYLQNLGQGPELLIRYENEEAVDDSQLPKDRFSAERLKGVDSTLKIQPAELGDSAVYLCASSLDQGGTGNYNEQFFGPGTRLTVL.

The chain is built from TRBV5-1 and TRBJ1-2; possibly TRBD1 for D (6 bases). V lost 4 bases to trimming and J lost 1 base, with 8 bases between them. This CDR3 is built from 13 residues. The germline CDR1 and CDR2 sequences are SGHRS and YFSETQ. The CDR3 protein is CASSGTFNYGYTF. For the CDR3, the DNA is TGCGCCAGCAGCGGGACATTTAACTATGGCTACACCTTC.